This T cell receptor beta chain is from a study of blood T cell repertoires in COVID-19 (dated by TCRdb to the early 2020s). As for the study more broadly: Samples covering the acute and convalescent phases of COVID-19 were provided by collaborators in the United States, Italy and Spain. The material from the prospective study consisted of cDNA or gDNA derived from T cells, B-cell-depleted T cells, or PBMCs. Subjects who had been exposed to COVID-19, were actively infected with it, or had recovered from it provided the deeply sampled blood TCRbeta repertoires that made up the dataset. A freely available public database, intended as a resource for researchers studying the immune response to SARS-CoV-2, is where the repertoires were released. Samples were obtained from the ongoing ImmuneRACE study (first 160 participants) and from 1,200 or so subjects provided by 6 global collaborators. A de-identified subject ID, COVID-19 status, age in years and sex were almost always included in the sample metadata. Where HLA class I and class II types were available, the types were taken from metadata supplied by the sample provider, not from assay-based typing. What the authors observed across the whole study: Clinical and demographic metadata were provided uncurated, with the amount varying by source and participant.

Turning to this clone: The antigen this receptor binds is unknown. Compared with germline, one end of the junction differs, possibly owing to a read error.

CDR1 SGHRS and CDR2 YFSETQ were looked up in the germline V gene. Reading from cysteine to phenylalanine, the CDR3 counts 13 amino acids. CDR3 DNA only is kept here, 39 bases in frame from base 1. Participants in the prospective study were enrolled through a virtual design, were aged about 18 to 90 years, and lived in approximately 25 United States geographic areas. In the prospective study, cohorts were assigned on the basis of participant-reported clinical history obtained from a screening survey and a study questionnaire. A participant counted as exposed if, within 2 weeks of entering the study, that participant had been in contact with someone who had a PCR-confirmed or clinician-diagnosed COVID-19 case. In the prospective study, mobile phlebotomists collected whole blood, serum and a nasopharyngeal or oropharyngeal swab from each participant. Over a roughly two-month period, participants in the prospective study had the option of providing additional blood draws and questionnaires. Prospective study blood samples were shipped either frozen or at room temperature before DNA extraction.

TCRbeta CDR3 regions were amplified from genomic DNA by means of the immunoSEQ Assay, a bias-controlled multiplex PCR. Under the source paper's analysis protocol: Nucleated cell counts per sample were estimated from amplification of reference gene primers within the assay. Sequence reads were collapsed and filtered to measure the absolute abundance of every unique TCRbeta CDR3 rearrangement. For each sample, productive Simpson clonality was calculated as the square root of Simpson's diversity index over productive rearrangements. TCRdb retrieved this table from immuneACCESS and kept in-frame rearrangements only. Not all clones are present; in checked studies, unresolved V genes account for under half, and no reason is known for the remainder. That table furnishes V, J and clone size, whereas the DNA furnished D and trimming. Recorded for this sample are about 320,000 clones; 90% of them occurred a single time. The top ten clones comprise 3% to 5% of the sample.

The sample comprised PBMCs or T cells enriched from blood (not recorded which). This TCR derives from a woman aged 30 to 39 who had been exposed to COVID-19. In this chain, TRBV5-1 is recombined with TRBJ2-7; possibly the D gene is TRBD2, per 5 matching bases. The DNA is TGCGCCAGCAGCACAAATGGGCCGACTACTGATACCTTC. This yields the protein CASSTNGPTTDTF.